The clone carrying this TCR beta chain came up once. Its antigen remains unknown. Noted treatment: 15 to 20 received Ad26.COV2.S at low or high dose, single or two shots; five or six received placebo; per-sample allocation not given. Sampling occurred on day 63 after the first vaccine or placebo injection. The CDR3 has 12 amino acids. Germline CDR1 MDHEN, CDR2 SYDVKM. The V and J ends lost 4 bases and 14 bases respectively, with 15 bases between them. The data stem from a study of Ad26.COV2.S vaccination and SARS-CoV-2 variants. Study in general: Donor was in the COV1001 Ad26.COV2.S trial arm.

TCRdb's copy holds only in-frame clones and misses some; the assay was immunoSEQ multiplex PCR. This table has about 330,000 clones, 90% appearing once. Study-wide points: Vaccine recipients surpassed placebo recipients in spike-specific TCR breadth. It is possible that the TCR breadth and depth analyses underestimated the total T cell responses.

The J gene is TRBJ2-1, the V gene TRBV28; TRBD1 might be the D (6 bases). This specimen was peripheral blood, taken in a trial of Ad26.COV2.S vaccine versus placebo. This receptor was taken from a person aged 18-65 years who received the Ad26.COV2.S COVID-19 vaccine or a placebo. Here the CDR3 reads CASSSTGKVEFF. The CDR3 DNA is TGTGCCAGCAGTTCTACAGGGAAGGTGGAGTTCTTC.